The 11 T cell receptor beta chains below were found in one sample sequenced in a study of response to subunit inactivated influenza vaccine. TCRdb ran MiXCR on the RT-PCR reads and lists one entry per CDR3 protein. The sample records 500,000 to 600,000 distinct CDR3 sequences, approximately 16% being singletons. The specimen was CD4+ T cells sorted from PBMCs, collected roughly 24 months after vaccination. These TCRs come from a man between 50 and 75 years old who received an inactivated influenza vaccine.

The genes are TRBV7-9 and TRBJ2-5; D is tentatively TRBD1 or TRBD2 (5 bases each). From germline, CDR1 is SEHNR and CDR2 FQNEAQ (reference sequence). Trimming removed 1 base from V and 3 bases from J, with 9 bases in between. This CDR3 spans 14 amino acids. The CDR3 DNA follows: TGTGCCAGCAGCTTAGGAGGGGCTGAAGAGACCCAGTACTTC. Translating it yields CASSLGGAEETQYF.

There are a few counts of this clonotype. CDR3 in amino acids: CAISEWGTGRETQYF. As DNA, the CDR3 is TGTGCCATCAGTGAGTGGGGGACGGGGCGAGAGACCCAGTACTTC. V and J are TRBV10-3 and TRBJ2-5; D is perhaps TRBD1 or TRBD2 (5 bases each). Per the germline V gene, CDR1 is ENHRY and CDR2 is SYGVKD. This CDR3 spans 15 amino acids. The V and J ends lost 1 base and 4 bases respectively, with 13 bases between them.

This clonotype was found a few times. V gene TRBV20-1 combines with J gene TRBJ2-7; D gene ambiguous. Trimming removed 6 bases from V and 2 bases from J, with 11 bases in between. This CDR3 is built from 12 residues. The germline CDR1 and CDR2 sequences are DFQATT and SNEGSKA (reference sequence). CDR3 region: CSACRDPYEQYF. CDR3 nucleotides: TGCAGTGCCTGTCGAGACCCCTACGAGCAGTACTTC.

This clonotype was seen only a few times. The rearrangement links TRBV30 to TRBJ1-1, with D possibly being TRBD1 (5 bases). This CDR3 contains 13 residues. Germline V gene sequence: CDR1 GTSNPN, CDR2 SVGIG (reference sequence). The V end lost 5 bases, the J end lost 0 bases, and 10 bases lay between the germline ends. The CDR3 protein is CAWGTSMNTEAFF. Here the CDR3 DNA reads TGTGCCTGGGGGACCTCTATGAACACTGAAGCTTTCTTT.

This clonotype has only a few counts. The CDR3, as DNA: TGCAGCGTTGAGCTCGGGGTTAGGGTTGAGCAGTTCTTC. Translated, it gives CSVELGVRVEQFF. This rearrangement joins TRBV29-1 to TRBJ2-1, with a weak D call TRBD2 (5 bases). Trimming shortened V by 3 bases and J by 9 bases, and 15 bases separated the two germline ends. In germline, CDR1 is SQVTM, CDR2 ANQGSEA. This CDR3 contains 13 residues.

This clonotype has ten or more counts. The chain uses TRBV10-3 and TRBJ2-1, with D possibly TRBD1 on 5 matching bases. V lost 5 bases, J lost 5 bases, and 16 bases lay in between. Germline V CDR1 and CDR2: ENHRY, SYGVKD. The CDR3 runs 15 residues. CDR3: CAISPSGQKNNEQFF. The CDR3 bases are TGTGCCATCAGTCCCTCAGGGCAGAAGAACAATGAGCAGTTCTTC.

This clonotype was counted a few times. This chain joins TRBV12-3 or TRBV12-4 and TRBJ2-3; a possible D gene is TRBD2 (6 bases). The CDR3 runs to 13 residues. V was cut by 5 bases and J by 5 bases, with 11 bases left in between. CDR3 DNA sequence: TGTGCCAGCAGTGAAGGAGGGATAGATACGCAGTATTTT. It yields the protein CASSEGGIDTQYF.

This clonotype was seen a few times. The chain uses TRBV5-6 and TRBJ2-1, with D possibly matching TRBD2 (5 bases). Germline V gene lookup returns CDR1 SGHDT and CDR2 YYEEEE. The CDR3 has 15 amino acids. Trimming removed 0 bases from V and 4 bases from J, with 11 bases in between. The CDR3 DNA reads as TGTGCCAGCAGCTTGGCCCGAGGGAGATACAATGAGCAGTTCTTC. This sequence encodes CASSLARGRYNEQFF.

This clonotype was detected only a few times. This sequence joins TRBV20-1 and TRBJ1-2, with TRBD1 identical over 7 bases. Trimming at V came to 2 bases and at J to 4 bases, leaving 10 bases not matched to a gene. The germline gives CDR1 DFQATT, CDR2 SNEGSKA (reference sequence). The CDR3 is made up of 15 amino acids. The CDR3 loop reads CSARSSGDRFYGYTF. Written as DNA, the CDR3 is TGCAGTGCTAGATCCTCCGGGGACAGATTCTATGGCTACACCTTC.

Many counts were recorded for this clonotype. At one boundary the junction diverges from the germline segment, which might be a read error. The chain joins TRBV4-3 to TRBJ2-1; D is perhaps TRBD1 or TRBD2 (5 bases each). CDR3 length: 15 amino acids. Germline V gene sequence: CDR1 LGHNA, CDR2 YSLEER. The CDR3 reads CASSQGRSSYNEQFF. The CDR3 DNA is TGTGCCAGCAGCCAGGGACGGAGCTCCTACAATGAGCAGTTCTTC.

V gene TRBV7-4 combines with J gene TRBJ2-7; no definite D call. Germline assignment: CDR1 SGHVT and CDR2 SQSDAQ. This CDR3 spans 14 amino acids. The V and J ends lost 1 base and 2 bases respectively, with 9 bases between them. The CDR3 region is CASSLELVPYEQYF. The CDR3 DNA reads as TGTGCCAGCAGCTTAGAGCTAGTCCCCTACGAGCAGTACTTC.